A selection of T cell receptor beta chains follows, all from one sample in a study of identical twins. MiXCR was run by TCRdb on the 5' RACE reads, yielding one entry per CDR3 protein. The profile shows just under 650,000 distinct CDR3 sequences, about 7.1% of them singletons. The sample was also reused in another study, on yellow fever vaccine responses in identical twins.

The sample taken for sequencing was PBMCs. These receptor sequences come from a woman younger than 35 in good health. Both conserved end residues are trimmed from each CDR3. Fields, in order: D gene, V gene, clone size, CDR3 protein. The D gene is left open where the match is weak. Clone size is shown for a subset of rows, as once, few, many or a class of expanded clone.

D: .; V: TRBV3-1; size: .; CDR3: ASSHDGGPYNEQF
D: .; V: TRBV6-5; size: many; CDR3: ASSYSDSHQNQAF
D: .; V: TRBV12-3/TRBV12-4; size: few; CDR3: ASTSGYQETQY
D: .; V: TRBV4-1; size: few; CDR3: ASSQVFYTLNNEQF
D: TRBD1; V: TRBV2; size: .; CDR3: ASSPGTGDEAF
D: TRBD2; V: TRBV11-3; size: .; CDR3: ASKIAGSVRVLF
D: .; V: TRBV27; size: .; CDR3: ASSTDSPYNEQF
D: .; V: TRBV2; size: .; CDR3: ASDLRDKSV
D: .; V: TRBV28; size: few; CDR3: ASRPPWEDEQF
D: .; V: TRBV15; size: few; CDR3: ATSQALSPNEQF
D: .; V: TRBV5-1; size: many; CDR3: ASKGGDEETQY
D: TRBD2; V: TRBV20-1; size: many; CDR3: SAKSGGTGELF
D: TRBD1; V: TRBV11-2; size: many; CDR3: ASSLKIRGLDNEQF
D: TRBD2; V: TRBV6-1; size: many; CDR3: ASSLEAGTNTGELF
D: .; V: TRBV20-1; size: many; CDR3: SAPEHMNTEAF
D: .; V: TRBV6-6; size: few; CDR3: ASSKQVYEQY
D: .; V: TRBV29-1; size: many; CDR3: SVTAGASTEAF
D: TRBD1; V: TRBV10-3; size: many; CDR3: AISEEGAQSEAF
D: .; V: TRBV12-3/TRBV12-4; size: few; CDR3: ASSIVRDNYNEQF
D: .; V: TRBV7-3; size: few; CDR3: ASSLGGRVICGNTIY
D: TRBD2; V: TRBV3-1; size: few; CDR3: ASSHPARTSGSYEQY
D: .; V: TRBV20-1; size: many; CDR3: SARGAWSEQF
D: .; V: TRBV6-5; size: .; CDR3: ASSYAGTGTEAF
D: .; V: TRBV18; size: .; CDR3: ASSPARGANYGYT
D: .; V: TRBV18; size: few; CDR3: ASSPQGGVNNEQF
D: TRBD1; V: TRBV4-1; size: few; CDR3: ASSPTGVVYGYT
D: .; V: TRBV28; size: .; CDR3: ASSAGGATSSYEQY
D: .; V: TRBV5-1; size: few; CDR3: ASSLNAQGIAEAF
D: .; V: TRBV6-1; size: .; CDR3: ASSVRPQH
D: .; V: TRBV20-1; size: .; CDR3: SAPPRLLDTQY
D: .; V: TRBV20-1; size: once; CDR3: SARDYGRGHTDTQY
D: TRBD1; V: TRBV12-3/TRBV12-4; size: few; CDR3: ASSFGQAGVT
D: .; V: TRBV6-1; size: .; CDR3: ASSVGPNSYNEQF
D: TRBD2; V: TRBV5-1; size: few; CDR3: ASSSGSLAGGINEQF
D: .; V: TRBV5-1; size: .; CDR3: ASSRDSRDEQF
D: .; V: TRBV7-6; size: many; CDR3: ASSPVGTGAF
D: .; V: TRBV5-1; size: .; CDR3: ASSLTTDMQY
D: TRBD1; V: TRBV5-6; size: few; CDR3: ASSILTDRDYGYT
D: .; V: TRBV4-1; size: many; CDR3: ASSQDLQSTYTDTQY
D: .; V: TRBV28; size: .; CDR3: ASSPPGGELF
D: .; V: TRBV2; size: .; CDR3: ASTPDSLSNSGANVLT
D: .; V: TRBV7-9; size: few; CDR3: ASSPTGVGWEKLF
D: .; V: TRBV5-1; size: .; CDR3: ASTIFPGVTDTQY
D: .; V: TRBV21-1; size: many; CDR3: ASSKDKLAVAKNIQY
D: .; V: TRBV5-1; size: many; CDR3: ASSPRRTQETQY
D: .; V: TRBV4-1; size: many; CDR3: ASSQRQGDNQPQH
D: .; V: TRBV7-9; size: few; CDR3: ASSSAGTPYETQY
D: TRBD1; V: TRBV7-9; size: few; CDR3: ASSLPGQGADTQY
D: .; V: TRBV6-2/TRBV6-3; size: many; CDR3: ASSYDRRRETQY
D: .; V: TRBV29-1; size: many; CDR3: SVDRASTDTQY
D: .; V: TRBV19; size: .; CDR3: ASTPVGGPGPGELF
D: .; V: TRBV12-3/TRBV12-4; size: many; CDR3: ASKWSTNQPQH
D: TRBD2; V: TRBV6-1; size: few; CDR3: ASSKSGTSVDNEQF
D: .; V: TRBV7-2; size: many; CDR3: ASSLFSVAEQF